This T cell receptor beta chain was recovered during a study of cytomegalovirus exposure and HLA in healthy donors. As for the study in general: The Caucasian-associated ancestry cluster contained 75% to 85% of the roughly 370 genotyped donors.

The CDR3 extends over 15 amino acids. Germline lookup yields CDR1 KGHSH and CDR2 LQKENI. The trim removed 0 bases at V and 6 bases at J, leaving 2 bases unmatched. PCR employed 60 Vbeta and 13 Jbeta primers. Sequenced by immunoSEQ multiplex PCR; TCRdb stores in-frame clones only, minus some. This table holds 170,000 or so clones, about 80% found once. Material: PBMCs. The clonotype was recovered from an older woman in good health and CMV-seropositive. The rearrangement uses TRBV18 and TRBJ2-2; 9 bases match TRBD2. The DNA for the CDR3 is TGTGCCAGCTCACCACCGGGACTAGCTGCCGGGGAGCTGTTTTTT. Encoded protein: CASSPPGLAAGELFF. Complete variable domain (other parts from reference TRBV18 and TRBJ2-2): NAGVMQNPRHLVRRRGQEARLRCSPMKGHSHVYWYRQLPEEGLKFMVYLQKENIIDESGMPKERFSAEFPKEGPSILRIQQVVRGDSAAYFCASSPPGLAAGELFFGEGSRLTVL.